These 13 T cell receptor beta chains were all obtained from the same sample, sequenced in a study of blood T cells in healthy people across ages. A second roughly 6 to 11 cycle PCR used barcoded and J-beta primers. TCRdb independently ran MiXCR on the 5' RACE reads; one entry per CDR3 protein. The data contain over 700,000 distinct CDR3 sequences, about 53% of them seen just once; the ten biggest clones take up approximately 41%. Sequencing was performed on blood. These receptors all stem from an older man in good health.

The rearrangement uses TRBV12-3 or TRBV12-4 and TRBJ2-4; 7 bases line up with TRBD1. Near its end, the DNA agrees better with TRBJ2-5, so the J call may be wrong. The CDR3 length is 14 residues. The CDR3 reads CASSTGQQQETQYF. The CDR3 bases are TGTGCCAGCAGTACGGGACAGCAGCAAGAGACCCAGTACTTC.

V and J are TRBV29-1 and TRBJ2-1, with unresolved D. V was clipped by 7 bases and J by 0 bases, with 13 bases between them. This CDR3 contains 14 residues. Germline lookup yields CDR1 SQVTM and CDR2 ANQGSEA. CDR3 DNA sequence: TGCAGCGGCCAAAGGCGGATCTCCTACAATGAGCAGTTCTTC. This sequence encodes CSGQRRISYNEQFF.

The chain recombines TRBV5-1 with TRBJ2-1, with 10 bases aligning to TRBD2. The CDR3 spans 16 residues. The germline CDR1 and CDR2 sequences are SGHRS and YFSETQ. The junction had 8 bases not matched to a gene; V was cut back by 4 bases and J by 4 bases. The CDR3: CASSTSRTSGYNEQFF. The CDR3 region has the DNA TGCGCCAGCAGCACCTCCCGGACTAGCGGTTACAATGAGCAGTTCTTC.

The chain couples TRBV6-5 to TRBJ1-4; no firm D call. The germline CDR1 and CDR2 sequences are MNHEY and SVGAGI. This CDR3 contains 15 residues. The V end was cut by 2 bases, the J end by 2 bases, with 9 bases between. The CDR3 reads CASSYRGSTNEKLFF. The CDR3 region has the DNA TGTGCCAGCAGTTACCGCGGGAGCACTAATGAAAAACTGTTTTTT.

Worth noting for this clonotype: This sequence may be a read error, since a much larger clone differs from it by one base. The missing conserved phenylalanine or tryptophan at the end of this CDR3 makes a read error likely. CDR3 region: CASFMGQLGIQYL. The CDR3 DNA is TGTGCCAGCTTTATGGGGCAGCTCGGCATTCAGTACTTA. J is TRBJ2-4 and V is TRBV2; TRBD1 might be the D (5 bases). The germline V gene encodes CDR1 SNHLY and CDR2 FYNNEI. This CDR3 comprises 13 residues. The germline V and J ends were trimmed by 8 bases and 9 bases, with 17 bases remaining between them.

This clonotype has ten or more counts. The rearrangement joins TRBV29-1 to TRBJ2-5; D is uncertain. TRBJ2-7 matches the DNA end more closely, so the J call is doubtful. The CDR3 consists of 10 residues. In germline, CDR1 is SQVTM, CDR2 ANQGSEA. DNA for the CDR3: TGCAGCGTTGTAACGACCGAGCAGTACTTC. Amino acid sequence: CSVVTTEQYF.

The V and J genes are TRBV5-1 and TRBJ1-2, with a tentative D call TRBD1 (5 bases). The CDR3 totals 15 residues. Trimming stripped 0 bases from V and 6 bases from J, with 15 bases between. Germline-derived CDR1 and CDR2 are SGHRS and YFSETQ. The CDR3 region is CASSLESRADHGYTF. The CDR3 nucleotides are TGCGCCAGCAGCTTGGAGTCCAGGGCGGACCATGGCTACACCTTC. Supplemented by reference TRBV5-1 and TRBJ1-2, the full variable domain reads KAGVTQTPRYLIKTRGQQVTLSCSPISGHRSVSWYQQTPGQGLQFLFEYFSETQRNKGNFPGRFSGRQFSNSRSEMNVSTLELGDSALYLCASSLESRADHGYTFGSGTRLTVV.

The CDR3 here is CASSLRAGGPVNEQFF. The DNA of the CDR3 is TGTGCCAGCAGCCTCCGAGCGGGAGGGCCTGTCAATGAGCAGTTCTTC. The chain links TRBV7-9 to TRBJ2-1; TRBD2 matches at 10 bases. Germline assignment: CDR1 SEHNR and CDR2 FQNEAQ (reference sequence). J gave up 6 bases and V 5 bases, and 10 bases lay outside the gene matches. CDR3 size: 16 residues.

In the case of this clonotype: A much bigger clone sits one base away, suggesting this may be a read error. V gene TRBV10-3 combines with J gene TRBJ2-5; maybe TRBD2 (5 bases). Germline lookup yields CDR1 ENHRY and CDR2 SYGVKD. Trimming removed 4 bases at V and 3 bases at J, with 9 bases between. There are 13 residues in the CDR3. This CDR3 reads CAISGGPKETQYF. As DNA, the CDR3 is TGTGCCATCAGTGGAGGGCCCAAAGAGACCCAGTACTTC.

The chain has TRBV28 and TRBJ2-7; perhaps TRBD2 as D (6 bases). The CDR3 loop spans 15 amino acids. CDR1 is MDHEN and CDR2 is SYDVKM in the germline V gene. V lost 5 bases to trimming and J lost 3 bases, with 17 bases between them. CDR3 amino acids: CASSTGGGKVYEQYF. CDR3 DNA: TGTGCCAGCAGTACGGGCGGCGGGAAGGTCTACGAGCAGTACTTC.

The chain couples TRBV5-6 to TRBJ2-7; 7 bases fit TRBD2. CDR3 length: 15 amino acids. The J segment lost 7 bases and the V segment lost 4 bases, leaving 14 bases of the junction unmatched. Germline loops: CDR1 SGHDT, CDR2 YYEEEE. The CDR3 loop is CASSPVLVAGAEQYF. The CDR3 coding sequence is TGTGCCAGCAGCCCGGTTTTGGTGGCGGGAGCTGAGCAGTACTTC.

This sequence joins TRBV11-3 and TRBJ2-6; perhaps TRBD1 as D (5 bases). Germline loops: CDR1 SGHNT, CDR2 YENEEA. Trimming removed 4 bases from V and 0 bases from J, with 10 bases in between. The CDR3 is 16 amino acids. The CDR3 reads CASSSGSHSGANVLTF. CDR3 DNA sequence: TGTGCCAGCAGCTCAGGGTCTCACTCTGGGGCCAACGTCCTGACTTTC.

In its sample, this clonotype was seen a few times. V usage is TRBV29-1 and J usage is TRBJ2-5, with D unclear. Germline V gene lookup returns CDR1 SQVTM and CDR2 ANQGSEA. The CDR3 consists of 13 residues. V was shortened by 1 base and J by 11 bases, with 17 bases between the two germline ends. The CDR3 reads CSVEVSGGLGQYF. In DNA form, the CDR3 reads TGCAGCGTTGAAGTTTCGGGCGGTCTAGGGCAGTACTTC.